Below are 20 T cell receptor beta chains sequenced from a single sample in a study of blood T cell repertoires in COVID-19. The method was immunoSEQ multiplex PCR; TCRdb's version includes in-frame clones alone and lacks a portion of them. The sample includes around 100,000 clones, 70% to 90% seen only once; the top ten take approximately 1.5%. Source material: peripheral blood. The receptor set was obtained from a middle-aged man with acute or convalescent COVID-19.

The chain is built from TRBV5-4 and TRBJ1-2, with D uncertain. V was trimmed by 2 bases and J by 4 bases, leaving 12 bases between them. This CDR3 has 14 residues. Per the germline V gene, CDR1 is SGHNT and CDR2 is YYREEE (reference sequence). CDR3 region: CASSFRETSYGYTF. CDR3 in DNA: TGTGCCAGCAGCTTCCGGGAAACATCCTATGGCTACACCTTC.

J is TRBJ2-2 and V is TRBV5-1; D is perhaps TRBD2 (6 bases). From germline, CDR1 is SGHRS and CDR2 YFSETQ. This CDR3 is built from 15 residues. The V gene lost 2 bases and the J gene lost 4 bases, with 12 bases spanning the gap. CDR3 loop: CASSLKTSGTGELFF. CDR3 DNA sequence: TGCGCCAGCAGCTTAAAGACTAGTGGCACCGGGGAGCTGTTTTTT.

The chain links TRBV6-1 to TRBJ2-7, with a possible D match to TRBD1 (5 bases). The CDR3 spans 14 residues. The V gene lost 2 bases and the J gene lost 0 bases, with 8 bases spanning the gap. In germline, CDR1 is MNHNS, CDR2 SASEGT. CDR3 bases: TGTGCCAGCAGTGAATGGGGCGGCTCCTACGAGCAGTACTTC. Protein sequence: CASSEWGGSYEQYF.

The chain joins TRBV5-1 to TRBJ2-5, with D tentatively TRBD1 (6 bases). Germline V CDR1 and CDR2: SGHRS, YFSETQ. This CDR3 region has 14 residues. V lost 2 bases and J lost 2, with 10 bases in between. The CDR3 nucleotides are TGCGCCAGCAGCTTCTTCAGGGGTCAAGAGACCCAGTACTTC. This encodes CASSFFRGQETQYF.

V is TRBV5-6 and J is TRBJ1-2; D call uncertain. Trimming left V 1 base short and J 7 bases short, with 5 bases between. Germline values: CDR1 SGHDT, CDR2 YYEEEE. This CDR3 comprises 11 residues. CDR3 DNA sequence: TGTGCCAGCAGCTTGTCCGGTGGCTACACCTTC. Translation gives CASSLSGGYTF.

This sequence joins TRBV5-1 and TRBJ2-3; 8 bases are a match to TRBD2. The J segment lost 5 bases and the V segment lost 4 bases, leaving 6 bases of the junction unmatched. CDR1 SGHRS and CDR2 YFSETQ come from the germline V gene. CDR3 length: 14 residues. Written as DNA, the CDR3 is TGCGCCAGCAGCCCAGCGGGAGTGGGAGATACGCAGTATTTT. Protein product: CASSPAGVGDTQYF.

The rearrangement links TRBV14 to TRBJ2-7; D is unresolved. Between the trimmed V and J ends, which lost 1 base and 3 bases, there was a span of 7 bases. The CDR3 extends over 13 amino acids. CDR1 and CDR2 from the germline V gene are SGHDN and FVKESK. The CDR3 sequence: CASSQVPLYEQYF. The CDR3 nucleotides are TGTGCCAGCAGCCAAGTTCCCCTCTACGAGCAGTACTTC.

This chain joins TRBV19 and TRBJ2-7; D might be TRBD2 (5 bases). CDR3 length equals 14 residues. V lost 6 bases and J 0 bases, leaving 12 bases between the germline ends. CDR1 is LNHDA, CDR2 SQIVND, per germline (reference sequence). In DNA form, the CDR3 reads TGTGCCAGTAGGGAGCGGAGGAGCTCCTACGAGCAGTACTTC. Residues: CASRERRSSYEQYF.

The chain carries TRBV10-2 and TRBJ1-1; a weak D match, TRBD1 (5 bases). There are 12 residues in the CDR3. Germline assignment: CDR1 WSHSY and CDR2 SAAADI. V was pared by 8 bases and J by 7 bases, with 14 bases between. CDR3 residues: CASGIRDFEAFF. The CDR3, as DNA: TGCGCCAGCGGAATCAGGGATTTTGAAGCTTTCTTT.

The CDR3 DNA reads as TGTGCCAGCAGTTTAGGGGACAGGGGTCATTCACCCCTCCACTTT. Translation: CASSLGDRGHSPLHF. This chain links TRBV28 with TRBJ1-6; 10 bases fit TRBD1. The CDR3 is 15 residues long. CDR1 MDHEN and CDR2 SYDVKM come from the germline V gene. The V gene end was trimmed by 2 bases and the J gene end by 8 bases; junction bases not matched to a gene: 3.

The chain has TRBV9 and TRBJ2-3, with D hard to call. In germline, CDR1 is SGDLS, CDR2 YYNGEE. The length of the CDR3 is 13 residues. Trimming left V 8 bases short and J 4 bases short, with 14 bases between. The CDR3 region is CASTLDPADTQYF. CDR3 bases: TGTGCCAGTACCCTAGACCCAGCAGATACGCAGTATTTT.

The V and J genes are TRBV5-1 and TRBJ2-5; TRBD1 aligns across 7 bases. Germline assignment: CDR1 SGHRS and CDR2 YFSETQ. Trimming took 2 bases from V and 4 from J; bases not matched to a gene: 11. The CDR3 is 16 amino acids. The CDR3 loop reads CASSLDGLAGGETQYF. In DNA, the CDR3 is TGCGCCAGCAGCTTAGATGGGCTAGCAGGGGGAGAGACCCAGTACTTC.

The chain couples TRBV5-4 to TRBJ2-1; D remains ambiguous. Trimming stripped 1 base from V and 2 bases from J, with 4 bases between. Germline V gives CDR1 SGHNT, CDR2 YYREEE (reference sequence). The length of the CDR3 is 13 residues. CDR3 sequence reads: CASSLITYNEQFF. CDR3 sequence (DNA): TGTGCCAGCAGCTTGATAACCTACAATGAGCAGTTCTTC.

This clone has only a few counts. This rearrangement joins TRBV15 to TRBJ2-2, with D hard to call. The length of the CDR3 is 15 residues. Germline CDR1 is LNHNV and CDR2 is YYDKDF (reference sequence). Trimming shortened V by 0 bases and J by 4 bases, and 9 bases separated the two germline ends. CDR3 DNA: TGTGCCACCAGCAGAGAGCTCCTCAGCACCGGGGAGCTGTTTTTT. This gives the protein CATSRELLSTGELFF.

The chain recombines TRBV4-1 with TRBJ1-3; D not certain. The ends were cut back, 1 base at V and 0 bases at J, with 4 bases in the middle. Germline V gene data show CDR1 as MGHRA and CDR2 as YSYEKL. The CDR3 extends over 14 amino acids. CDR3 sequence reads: CASSQGHSGNTIYF. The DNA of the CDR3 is TGCGCCAGCAGCCAAGGGCACTCTGGAAACACCATATATTTT.

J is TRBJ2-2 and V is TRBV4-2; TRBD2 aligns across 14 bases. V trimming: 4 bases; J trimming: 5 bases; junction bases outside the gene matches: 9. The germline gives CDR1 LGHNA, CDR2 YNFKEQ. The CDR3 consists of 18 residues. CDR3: CASSPLGTSGRMTGELFF. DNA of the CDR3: TGTGCCAGCAGCCCCTTGGGGACTAGCGGGAGAATGACCGGGGAGCTGTTTTTT.

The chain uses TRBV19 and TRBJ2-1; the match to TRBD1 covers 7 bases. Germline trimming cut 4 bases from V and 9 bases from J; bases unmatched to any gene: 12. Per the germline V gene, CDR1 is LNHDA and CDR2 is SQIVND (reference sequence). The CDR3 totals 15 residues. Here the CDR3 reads CASSTMTGPVSEQFF. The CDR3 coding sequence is TGTGCCAGTAGTACCATGACAGGGCCTGTTAGTGAGCAGTTCTTC.

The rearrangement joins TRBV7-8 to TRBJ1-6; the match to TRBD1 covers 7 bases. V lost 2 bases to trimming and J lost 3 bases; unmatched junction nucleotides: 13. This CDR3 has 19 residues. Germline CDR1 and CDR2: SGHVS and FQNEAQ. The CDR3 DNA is TGTGCCAGCAGCTTAAGTCGGCAGGGGGGTTCCTACTATAATTCACCCCTCCACTTT. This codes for CASSLSRQGGSYYNSPLHF.

The CDR3 DNA sequence: TGTGCCAGCAGCGTAGAACTAGCGATCTCCTACAATGAGCAGTTCTTC. Its protein is CASSVELAISYNEQFF. This chain connects TRBV9 to TRBJ2-1; TRBD2 matches 7 bases. CDR3 length: 16 residues. V dropped 0 bases and J dropped 0; count of bases not matched to a gene: 3. Germline CDR1 is SGDLS and CDR2 is YYNGEE.

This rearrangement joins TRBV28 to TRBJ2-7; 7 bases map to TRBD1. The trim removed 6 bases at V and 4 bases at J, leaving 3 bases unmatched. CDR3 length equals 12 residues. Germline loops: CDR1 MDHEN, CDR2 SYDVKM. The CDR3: CASRGQRYEQYF. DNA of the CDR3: TGTGCCAGCAGGGGACAGCGTTACGAGCAGTACTTC.